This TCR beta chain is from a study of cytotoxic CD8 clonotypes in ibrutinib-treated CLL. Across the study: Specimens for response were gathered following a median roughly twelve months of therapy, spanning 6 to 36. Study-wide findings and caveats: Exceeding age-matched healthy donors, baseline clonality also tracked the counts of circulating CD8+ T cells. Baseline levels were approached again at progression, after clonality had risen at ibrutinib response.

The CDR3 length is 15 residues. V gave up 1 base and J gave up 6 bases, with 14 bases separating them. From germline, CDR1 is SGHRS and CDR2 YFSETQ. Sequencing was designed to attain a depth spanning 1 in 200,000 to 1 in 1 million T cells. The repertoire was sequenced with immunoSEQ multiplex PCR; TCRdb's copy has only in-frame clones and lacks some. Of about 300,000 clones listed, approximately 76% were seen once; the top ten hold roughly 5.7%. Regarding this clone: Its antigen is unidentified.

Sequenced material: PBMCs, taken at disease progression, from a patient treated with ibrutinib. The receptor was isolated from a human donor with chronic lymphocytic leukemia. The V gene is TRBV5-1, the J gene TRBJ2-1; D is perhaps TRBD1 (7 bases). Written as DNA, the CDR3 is TGCGCCAGCAGCTTGTCAGGGGGGCAGGTCAATGAGCAGTTCTTC. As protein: CASSLSGGQVNEQFF.